A selection of T cell receptor beta chains follows, all from one sample in a study of tumor-infiltrating lymphocytes in localized non-small cell lung cancer. Only in-frame clones appear in the TCRdb table, and some are missing; sequencing was by immunoSEQ multiplex PCR. Found here are about 12,000 clones, more than 75% of them singletons; the top ten hold about a sixth. Sequenced: uninvolved lung tissue not adjacent to the tumor. The receptor set was obtained from a human donor with non-small cell lung cancer. Each CDR3 is given with its conserved first and last residue. The D gene is left open where the match is weak. The size field is filled for only some rows; it gives once, few, many or a size class.

TRBJ1-6 TRBV5-1 . . TGCGCCAGCAGCCTGACAGCAGGAGGGCAGGATTCACCCCTCCACTTT CASSLTAGGQDSPLHF
TRBJ2-5 TRBV25-1 . . TGTGCCAGCAGTGAAAGGGGGGGCCACGATGGGACCCAGTACTTC CASSERGGHDGTQYF
TRBJ1-2 TRBV5-6 . . TGTGCCAGCAGCTTTTGGGAATCCAACTATGGCTACACCTTC CASSFWESNYGYTF
TRBJ2-7 TRBV6-1 . . TGTGCCAGCAGTGAACTTGGAGGGGGACGCTACGAGCAGTACTTC CASSELGGGRYEQYF
TRBJ2-7 TRBV2 . medium-sized TGTGCCAGCAGTACGAAGGAGGAGCAGTACTTC CASSTKEEQYF
TRBJ1-4 TRBV5-1 TRBD1 . TGCGCCAGCAGTGTAACATCCGGGACAGGGATTTACTTAGATAATGAAAAACTGTTTTTT CASSVTSGTGIYLDNEKLFF
TRBJ1-2 TRBV7-6 . few TGTGCCAGCAGCTCGACTCTACAGGGAGGTGGCTACACCTTC CASSSTLQGGGYTF
TRBJ2-7 TRBV27 TRBD1 few TGTGCCAGCAGTTTTATTAGAGGGACAGTATACGAGCAGTACTTC CASSFIRGTVYEQYF
TRBJ2-7 TRBV5-6 . . TGTGCCAGCAGCCCTCCGCTAGGGTACGAGCAGTACTTC CASSPPLGYEQYF
TRBJ2-5 TRBV9 . . TGTGCCAGCAGCCCGCCGGGAGAGACCCAGTACTTC CASSPPGETQYF